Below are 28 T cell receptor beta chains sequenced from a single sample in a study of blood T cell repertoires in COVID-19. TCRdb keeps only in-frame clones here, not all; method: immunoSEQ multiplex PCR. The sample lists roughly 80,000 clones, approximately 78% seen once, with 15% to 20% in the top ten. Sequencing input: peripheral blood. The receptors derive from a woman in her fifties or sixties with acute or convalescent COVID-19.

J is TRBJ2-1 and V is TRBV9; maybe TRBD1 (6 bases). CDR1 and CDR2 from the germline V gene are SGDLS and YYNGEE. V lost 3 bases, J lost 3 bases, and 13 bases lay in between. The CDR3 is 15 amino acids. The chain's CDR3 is CASSAPGTFYNEQFF. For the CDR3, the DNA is TGTGCCAGCAGCGCTCCAGGGACATTCTACAATGAGCAGTTCTTC.

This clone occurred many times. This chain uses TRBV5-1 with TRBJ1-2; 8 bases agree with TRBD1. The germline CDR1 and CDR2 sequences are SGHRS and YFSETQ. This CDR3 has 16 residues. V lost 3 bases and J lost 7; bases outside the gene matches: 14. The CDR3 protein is CASSSIGSPRGPGYTF. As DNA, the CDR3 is TGCGCCAGCAGCTCCATTGGGAGCCCCAGGGGGCCTGGCTACACCTTC.

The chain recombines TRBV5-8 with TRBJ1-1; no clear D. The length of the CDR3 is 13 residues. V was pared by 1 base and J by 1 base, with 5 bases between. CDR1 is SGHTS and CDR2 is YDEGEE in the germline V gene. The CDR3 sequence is CASSLNRNTEAFF. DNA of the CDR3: TGTGCCAGCAGCTTGAACAGGAACACTGAAGCTTTCTTT.

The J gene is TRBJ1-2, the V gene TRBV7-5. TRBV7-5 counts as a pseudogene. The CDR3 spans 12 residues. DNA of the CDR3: TGTGCCAGAAGCGTTTTTATCTATGGCTACACCTTC. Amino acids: CARSVFIYGYTF.

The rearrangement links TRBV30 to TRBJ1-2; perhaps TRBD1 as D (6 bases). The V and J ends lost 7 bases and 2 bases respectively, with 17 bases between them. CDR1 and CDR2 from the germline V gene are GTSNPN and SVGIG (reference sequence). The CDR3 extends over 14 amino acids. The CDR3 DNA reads TGTGCCTCGACGGAAGCAGGGGCGAACTATGGCTACACCTTC. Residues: CASTEAGANYGYTF.

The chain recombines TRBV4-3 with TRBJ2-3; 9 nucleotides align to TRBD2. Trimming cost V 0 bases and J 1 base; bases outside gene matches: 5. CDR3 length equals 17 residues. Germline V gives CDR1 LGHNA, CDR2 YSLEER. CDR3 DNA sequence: TGCGCCAGCAGCCAAGATCCTCCTAGCGGGGGCACAGATACGCAGTATTTT. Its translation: CASSQDPPSGGTDTQYF.

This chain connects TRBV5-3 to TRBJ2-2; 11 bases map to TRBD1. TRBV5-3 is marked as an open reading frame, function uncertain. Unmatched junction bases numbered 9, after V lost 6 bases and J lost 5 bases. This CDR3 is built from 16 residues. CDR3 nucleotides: TGTGCCAGAAACCTACCGGGACAGGGGGGTACCGGGGAGCTGTTTTTT. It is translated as CARNLPGQGGTGELFF.

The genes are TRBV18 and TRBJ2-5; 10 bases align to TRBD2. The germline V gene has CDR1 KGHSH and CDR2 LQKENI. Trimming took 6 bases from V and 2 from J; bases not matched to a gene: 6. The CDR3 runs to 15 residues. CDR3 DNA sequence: TGTGCCAGCTCCCTGACTAGCGGGCTTCAAGAGACCCAGTACTTC. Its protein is CASSLTSGLQETQYF. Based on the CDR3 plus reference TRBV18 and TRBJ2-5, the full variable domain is NAGVMQNPRHLVRRRGQEARLRCSPMKGHSHVYWYRQLPEEGLKFMVYLQKENIIDESGMPKERFSAEFPKEGPSILRIQQVVRGDSAAYFCASSLTSGLQETQYFGPGTRLLVL.

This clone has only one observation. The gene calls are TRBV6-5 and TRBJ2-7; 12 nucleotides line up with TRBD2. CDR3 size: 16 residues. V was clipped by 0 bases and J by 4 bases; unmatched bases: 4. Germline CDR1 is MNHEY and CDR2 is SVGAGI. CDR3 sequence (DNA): TGTGCCAGCAGTTACTCCACTAGCGGGGGGTTATACGAGCAGTACTTC. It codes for CASSYSTSGGLYEQYF.

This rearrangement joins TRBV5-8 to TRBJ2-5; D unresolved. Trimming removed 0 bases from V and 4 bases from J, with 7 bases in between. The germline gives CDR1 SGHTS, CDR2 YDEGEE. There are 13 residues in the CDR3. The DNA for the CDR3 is TGTGCCAGCAGCTTGGTTTCAGGAGAGACCCAGTACTTC. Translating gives CASSLVSGETQYF.

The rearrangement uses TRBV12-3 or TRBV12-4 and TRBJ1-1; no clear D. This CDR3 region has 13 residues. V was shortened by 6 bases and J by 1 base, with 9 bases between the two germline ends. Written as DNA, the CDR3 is TGTGCCAGCAGCAGTAGAGGGAACACTGAAGCTTTCTTT. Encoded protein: CASSSRGNTEAFF.

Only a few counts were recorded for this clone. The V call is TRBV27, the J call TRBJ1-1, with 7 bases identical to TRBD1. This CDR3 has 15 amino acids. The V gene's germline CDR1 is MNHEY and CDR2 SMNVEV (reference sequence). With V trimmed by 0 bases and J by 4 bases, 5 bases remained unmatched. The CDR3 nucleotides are TGTGCCAGCAGTTTATCAGGGGGCTCGGCCACTGAAGCTTTCTTT. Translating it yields CASSLSGGSATEAFF.

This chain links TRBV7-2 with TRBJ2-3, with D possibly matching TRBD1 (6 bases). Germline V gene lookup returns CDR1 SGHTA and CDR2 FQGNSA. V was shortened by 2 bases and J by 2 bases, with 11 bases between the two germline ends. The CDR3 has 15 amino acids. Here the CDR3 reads CASSLSGVHTDTQYF. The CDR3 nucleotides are TGTGCCAGCAGCTTATCAGGGGTCCACACAGATACGCAGTATTTT. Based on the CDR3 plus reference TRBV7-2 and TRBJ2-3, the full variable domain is GAGVSQSPSNKVTEKGKDVELRCDPISGHTALYWYRQSLGQGLEFLIYFQGNSAPDKSGLPSDRFSAERTGGSVSTLTIQRTQQEDSAVYLCASSLSGVHTDTQYFGPGTRLTVL.

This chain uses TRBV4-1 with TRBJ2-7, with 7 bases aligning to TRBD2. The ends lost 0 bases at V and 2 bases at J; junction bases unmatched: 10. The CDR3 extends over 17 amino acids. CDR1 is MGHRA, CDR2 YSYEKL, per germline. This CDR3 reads CASSQETVRGETYEQYF. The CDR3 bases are TGCGCCAGCAGCCAAGAAACTGTCCGGGGGGAGACCTACGAGCAGTACTTC.

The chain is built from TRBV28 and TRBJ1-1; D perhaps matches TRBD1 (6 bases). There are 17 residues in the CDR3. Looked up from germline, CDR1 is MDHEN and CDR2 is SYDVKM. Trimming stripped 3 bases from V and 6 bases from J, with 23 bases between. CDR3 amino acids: CASSFVTHKTGLPEAFF. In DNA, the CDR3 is TGTGCCAGCAGTTTCGTTACCCATAAAACAGGGCTCCCTGAAGCTTTCTTT.

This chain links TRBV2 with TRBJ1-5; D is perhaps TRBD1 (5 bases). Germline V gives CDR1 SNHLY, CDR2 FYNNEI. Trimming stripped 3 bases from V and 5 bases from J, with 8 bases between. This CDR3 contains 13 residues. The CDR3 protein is CASSEPGDQPQHF. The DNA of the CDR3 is TGTGCCAGCAGTGAGCCGGGGGATCAGCCCCAGCATTTT.

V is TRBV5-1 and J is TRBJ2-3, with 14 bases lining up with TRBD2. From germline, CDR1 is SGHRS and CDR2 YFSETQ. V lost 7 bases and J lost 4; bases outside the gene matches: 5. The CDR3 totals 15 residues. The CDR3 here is CASQTSGGAADTQYF. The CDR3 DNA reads TGCGCCAGCCAGACTAGCGGGGGGGCAGCAGATACGCAGTATTTT.

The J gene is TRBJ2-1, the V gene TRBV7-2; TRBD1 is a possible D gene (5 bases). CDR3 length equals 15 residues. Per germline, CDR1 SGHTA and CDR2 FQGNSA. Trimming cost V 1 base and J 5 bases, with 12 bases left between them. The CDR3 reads CASSLGSTANNEQFF. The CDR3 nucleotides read TGTGCCAGCAGCTTAGGATCGACAGCTAACAATGAGCAGTTCTTC.

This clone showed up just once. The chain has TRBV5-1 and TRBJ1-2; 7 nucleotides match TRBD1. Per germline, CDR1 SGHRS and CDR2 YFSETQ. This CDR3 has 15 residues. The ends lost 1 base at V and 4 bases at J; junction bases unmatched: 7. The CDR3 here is CASSLHRGEPYGYTF. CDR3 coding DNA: TGCGCCAGCAGCTTGCACAGGGGAGAGCCCTATGGCTACACCTTC.

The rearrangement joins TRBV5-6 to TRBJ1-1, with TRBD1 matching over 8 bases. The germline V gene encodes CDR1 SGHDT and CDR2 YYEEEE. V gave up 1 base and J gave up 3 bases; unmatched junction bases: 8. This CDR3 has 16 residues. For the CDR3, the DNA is TGTGCCAGCAGCTTGCCGGCAGGGGGCATGGACACTGAAGCTTTCTTT. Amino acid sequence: CASSLPAGGMDTEAFF.

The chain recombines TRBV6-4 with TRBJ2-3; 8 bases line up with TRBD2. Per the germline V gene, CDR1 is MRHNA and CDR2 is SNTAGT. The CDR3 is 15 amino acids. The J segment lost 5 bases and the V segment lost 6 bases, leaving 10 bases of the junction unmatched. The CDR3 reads CASSPTGGARDTQYF. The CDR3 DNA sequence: TGTGCCAGCAGCCCTACCGGGGGGGCGAGAGATACGCAGTATTTT.

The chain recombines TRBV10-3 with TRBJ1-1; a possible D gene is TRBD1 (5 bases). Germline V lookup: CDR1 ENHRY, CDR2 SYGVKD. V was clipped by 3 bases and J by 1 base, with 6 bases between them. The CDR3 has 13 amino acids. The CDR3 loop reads CAISDTGNTEAFF. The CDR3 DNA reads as TGTGCCATCAGTGATACAGGGAACACTGAAGCTTTCTTT.

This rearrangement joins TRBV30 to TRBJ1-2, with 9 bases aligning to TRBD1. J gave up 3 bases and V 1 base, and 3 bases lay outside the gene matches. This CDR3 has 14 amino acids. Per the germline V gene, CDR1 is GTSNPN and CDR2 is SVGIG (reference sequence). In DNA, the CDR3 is TGTGCCTGGAGTGCACAGGGGGCTCACTATGGCTACACCTTC. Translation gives CAWSAQGAHYGYTF.

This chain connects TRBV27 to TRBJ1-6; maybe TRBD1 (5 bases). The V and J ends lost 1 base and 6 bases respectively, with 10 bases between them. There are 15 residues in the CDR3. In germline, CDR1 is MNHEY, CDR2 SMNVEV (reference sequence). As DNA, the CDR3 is TGTGCCAGCAGTTTATGGGGACTGACTAATTCACCCCTCCACTTT. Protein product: CASSLWGLTNSPLHF.

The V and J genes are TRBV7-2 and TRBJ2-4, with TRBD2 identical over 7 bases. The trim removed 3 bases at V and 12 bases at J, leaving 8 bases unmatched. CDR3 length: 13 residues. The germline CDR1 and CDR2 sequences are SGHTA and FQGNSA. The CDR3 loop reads CASSFELLANQYF. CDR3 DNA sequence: TGTGCCAGCAGCTTCGAGTTACTAGCGAATCAGTACTTC.

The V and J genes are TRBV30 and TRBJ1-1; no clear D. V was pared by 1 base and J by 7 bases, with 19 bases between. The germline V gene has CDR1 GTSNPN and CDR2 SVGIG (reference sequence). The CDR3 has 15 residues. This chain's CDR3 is CAWSEGSGEQSEAFF. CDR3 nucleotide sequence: TGTGCCTGGAGTGAGGGTTCCGGGGAACAGAGTGAAGCTTTCTTT.

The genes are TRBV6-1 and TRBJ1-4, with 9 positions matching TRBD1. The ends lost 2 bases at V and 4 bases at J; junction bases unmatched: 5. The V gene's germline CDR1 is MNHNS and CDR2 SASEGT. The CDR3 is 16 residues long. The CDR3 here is CASSENRGRSNEKLFF. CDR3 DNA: TGTGCCAGCAGTGAAAACAGGGGGCGAAGTAATGAAAAACTGTTTTTT.

The CDR3 loop reads CATSEQGTTYEQYF. In DNA form, the CDR3 reads TGTGCCACCAGTGAGCAGGGGACAACCTACGAGCAGTACTTC. V gene TRBV24-1 combines with J gene TRBJ2-7, with D maybe TRBD1 (6 bases). V lost 4 bases, J lost 2 bases, and 11 bases lay in between. The CDR3 totals 14 residues. Germline-derived CDR1 and CDR2 are KGHDR and SFDVKD.